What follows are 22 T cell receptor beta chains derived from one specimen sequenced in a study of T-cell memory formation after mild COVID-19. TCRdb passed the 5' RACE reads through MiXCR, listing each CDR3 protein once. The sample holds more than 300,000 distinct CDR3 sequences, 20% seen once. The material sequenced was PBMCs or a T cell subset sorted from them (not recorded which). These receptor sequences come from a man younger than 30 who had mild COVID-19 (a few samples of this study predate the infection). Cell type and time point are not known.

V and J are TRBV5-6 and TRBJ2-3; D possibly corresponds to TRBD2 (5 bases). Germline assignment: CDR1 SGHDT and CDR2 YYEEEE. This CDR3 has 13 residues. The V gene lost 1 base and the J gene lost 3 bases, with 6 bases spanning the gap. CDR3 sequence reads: CASSLTRTDTQYF. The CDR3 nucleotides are TGTGCCAGCAGCTTGACTAGAACAGATACGCAGTATTTT.

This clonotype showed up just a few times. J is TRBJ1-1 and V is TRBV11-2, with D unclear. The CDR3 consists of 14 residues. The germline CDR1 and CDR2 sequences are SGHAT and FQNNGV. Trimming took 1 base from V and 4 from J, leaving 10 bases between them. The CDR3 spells CASSLARSGTEAFF. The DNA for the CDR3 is TGTGCCAGCAGCTTAGCACGGTCCGGCACTGAAGCTTTCTTT.

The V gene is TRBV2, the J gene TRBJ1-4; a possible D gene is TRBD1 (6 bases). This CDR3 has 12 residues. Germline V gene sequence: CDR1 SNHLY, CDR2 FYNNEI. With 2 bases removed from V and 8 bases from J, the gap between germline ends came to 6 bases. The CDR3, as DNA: TGTGCCAGCAGTGAACAGGGGGAAAAACTGTTTTTT. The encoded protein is CASSEQGEKLFF.

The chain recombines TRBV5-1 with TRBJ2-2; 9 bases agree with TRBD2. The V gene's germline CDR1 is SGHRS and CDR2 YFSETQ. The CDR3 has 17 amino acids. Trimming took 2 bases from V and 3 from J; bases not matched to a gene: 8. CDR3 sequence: CASSFPGGGADTGELFF. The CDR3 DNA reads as TGCGCCAGCAGCTTTCCCGGCGGGGGGGCCGACACCGGGGAGCTGTTTTTT.

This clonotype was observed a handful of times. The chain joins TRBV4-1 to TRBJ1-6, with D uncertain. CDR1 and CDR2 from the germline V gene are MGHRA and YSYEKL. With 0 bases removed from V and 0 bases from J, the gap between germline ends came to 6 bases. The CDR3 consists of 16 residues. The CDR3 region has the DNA TGCGCCAGCAGCCAAGACGTGAGCTCCTATAATTCACCCCTCCACTTT. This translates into CASSQDVSSYNSPLHF.

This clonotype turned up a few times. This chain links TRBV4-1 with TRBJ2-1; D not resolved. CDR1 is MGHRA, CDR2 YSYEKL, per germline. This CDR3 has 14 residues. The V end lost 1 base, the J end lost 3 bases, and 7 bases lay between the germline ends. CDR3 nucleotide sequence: TGCGCCAGCAGCCAAGTTAACGACTACAATGAGCAGTTCTTC. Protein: CASSQVNDYNEQFF.

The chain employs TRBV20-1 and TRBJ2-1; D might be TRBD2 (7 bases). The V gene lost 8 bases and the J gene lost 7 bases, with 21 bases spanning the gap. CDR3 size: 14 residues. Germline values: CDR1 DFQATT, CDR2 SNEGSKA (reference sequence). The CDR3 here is CSSLRGGPGNEQFF. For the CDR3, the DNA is TGCAGTTCCCTGAGGGGGGGCCCGGGGAATGAGCAGTTCTTC.

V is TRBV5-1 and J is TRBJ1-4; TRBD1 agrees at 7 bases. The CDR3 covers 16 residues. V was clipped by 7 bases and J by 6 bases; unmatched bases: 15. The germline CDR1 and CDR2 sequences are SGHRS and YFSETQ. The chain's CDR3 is CASGPYPWTGYEKLFF. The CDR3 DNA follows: TGCGCCAGCGGACCCTATCCTTGGACAGGCTATGAAAAACTGTTTTTT.

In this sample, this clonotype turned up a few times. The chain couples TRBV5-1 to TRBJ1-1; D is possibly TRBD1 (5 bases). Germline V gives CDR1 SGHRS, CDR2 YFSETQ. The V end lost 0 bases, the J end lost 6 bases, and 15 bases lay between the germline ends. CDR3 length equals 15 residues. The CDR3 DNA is TGCGCCAGCAGCTTGGTGGGAGGGGACCTTTCTGAAGCTTTCTTT. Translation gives CASSLVGGDLSEAFF. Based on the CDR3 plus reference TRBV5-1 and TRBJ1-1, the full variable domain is KAGVTQTPRYLIKTRGQQVTLSCSPISGHRSVSWYQQTPGQGLQFLFEYFSETQRNKGNFPGRFSGRQFSNSRSEMNVSTLELGDSALYLCASSLVGGDLSEAFFGQGTRLTVV.

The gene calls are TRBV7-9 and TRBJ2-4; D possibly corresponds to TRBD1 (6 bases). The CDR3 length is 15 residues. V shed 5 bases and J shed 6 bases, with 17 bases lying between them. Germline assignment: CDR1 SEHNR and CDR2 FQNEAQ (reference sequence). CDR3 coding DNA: TGTGCCAGCAGCGCCAGGGGCCCTTTTGGAAACATTCAGTACTTC. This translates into CASSARGPFGNIQYF.

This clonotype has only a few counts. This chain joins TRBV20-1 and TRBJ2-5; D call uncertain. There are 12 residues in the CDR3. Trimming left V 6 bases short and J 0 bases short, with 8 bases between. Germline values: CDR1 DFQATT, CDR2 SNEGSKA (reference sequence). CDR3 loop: CSAGPDQETQYF. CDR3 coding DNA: TGCAGTGCAGGGCCAGACCAAGAGACCCAGTACTTC.

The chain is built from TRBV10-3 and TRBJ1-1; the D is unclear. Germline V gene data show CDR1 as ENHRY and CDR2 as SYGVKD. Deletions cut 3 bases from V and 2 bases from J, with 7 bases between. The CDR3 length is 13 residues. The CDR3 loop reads CAISDKKNTEAFF. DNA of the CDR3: TGTGCCATCAGTGACAAGAAAAACACTGAAGCTTTCTTT.

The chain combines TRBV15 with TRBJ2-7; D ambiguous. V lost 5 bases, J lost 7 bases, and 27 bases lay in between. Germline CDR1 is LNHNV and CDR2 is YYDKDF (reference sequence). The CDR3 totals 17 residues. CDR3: CATSGSDGSPTFWEQYF. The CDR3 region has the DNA TGTGCCACCAGCGGTTCCGACGGCAGCCCCACCTTTTGGGAGCAGTACTTC.

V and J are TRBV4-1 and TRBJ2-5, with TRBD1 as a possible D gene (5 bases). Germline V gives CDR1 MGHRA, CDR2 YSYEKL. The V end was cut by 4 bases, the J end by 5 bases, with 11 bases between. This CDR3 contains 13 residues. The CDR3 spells CASSPPGIETQYF. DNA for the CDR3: TGCGCCAGCAGCCCGCCAGGGATTGAGACCCAGTACTTC.

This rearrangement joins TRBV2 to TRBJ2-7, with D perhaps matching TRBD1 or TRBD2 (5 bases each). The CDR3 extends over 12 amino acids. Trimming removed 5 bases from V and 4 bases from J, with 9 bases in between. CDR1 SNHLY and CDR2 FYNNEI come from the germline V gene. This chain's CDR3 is CASSRDRYEQYF. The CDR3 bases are TGTGCCAGCAGTAGGGACCGATACGAGCAGTACTTC.

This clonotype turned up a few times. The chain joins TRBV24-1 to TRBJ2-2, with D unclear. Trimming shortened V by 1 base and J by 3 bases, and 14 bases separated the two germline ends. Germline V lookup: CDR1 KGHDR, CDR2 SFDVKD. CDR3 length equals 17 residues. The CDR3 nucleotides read TGTGCCACCAGTGATTTTGTGACGTCATCGGACACCGGGGAGCTGTTTTTT. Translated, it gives CATSDFVTSSDTGELFF.

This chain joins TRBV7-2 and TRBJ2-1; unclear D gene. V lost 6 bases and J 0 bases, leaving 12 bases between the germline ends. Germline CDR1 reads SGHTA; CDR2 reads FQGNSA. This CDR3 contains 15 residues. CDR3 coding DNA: TGTGCCAGCAGGCCCGCGGAGAGCTCCTACAATGAGCAGTTCTTC. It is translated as CASRPAESSYNEQFF.

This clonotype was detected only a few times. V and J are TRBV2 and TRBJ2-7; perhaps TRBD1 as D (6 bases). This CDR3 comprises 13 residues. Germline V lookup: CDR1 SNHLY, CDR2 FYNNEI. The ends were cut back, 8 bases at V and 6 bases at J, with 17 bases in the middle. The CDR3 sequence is CASFTGPAGEQYF. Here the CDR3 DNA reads TGTGCCAGCTTTACAGGGCCCGCGGGCGAGCAGTACTTC.

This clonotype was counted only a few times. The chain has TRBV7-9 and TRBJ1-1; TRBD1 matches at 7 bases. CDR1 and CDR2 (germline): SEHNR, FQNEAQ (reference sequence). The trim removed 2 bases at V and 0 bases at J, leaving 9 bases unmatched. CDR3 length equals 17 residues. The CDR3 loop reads CASSLSSAGGMNTEAFF. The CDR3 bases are TGTGCCAGCAGCTTATCTTCGGCAGGGGGTATGAACACTGAAGCTTTCTTT.

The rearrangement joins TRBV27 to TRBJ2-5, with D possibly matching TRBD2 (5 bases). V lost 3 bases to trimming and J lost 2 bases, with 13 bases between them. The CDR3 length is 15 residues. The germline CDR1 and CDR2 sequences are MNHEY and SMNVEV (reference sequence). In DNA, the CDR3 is TGTGCCAGCAGTTTGTGGGCGGGTGCTCAAGAGACCCAGTACTTC. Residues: CASSLWAGAQETQYF.

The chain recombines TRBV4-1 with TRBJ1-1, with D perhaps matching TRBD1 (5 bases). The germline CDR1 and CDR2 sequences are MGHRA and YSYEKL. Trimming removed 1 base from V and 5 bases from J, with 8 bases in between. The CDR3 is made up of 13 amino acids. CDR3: CASSQVGGTEAFF. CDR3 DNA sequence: TGCGCCAGCAGCCAAGTGGGGGGTACTGAAGCTTTCTTT.

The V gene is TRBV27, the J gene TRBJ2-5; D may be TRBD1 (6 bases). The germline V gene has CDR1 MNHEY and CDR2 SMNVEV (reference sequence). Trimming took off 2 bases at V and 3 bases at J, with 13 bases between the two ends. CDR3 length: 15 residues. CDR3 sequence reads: CASSLIGTREETQYF. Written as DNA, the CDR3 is TGTGCCAGCAGTTTAATTGGGACACGAGAAGAGACCCAGTACTTC.